This T cell receptor beta chain was captured by sequencing in a study of post-analysis software for immune sequencing data. Study-wide results and limits: A few TRBV segments occurring more often in patients than controls included TRBV5-6, TRBV5-1 and TRBV20-1. Samples from a shared batch, those prepared together, strongly co-clustered by F measure.

V lost 4 bases and J lost 4; bases outside the gene matches: 4. CDR1 and CDR2 (germline): SGHRS, YFSETQ. The CDR3 contains 15 residues. Presence of unique molecular identifiers characterized the TCR beta cDNA libraries. The source material, about 0.95 to 11 million T cells, gave rise to 400,000 to 600,000 cDNA molecules. Via MiXCR, TCRdb re-called the PCR reads, giving one row per CDR3 protein. The repertoire consists of 740,000 or so distinct CDR3 sequences, with roughly 50% occurring once and the leading ten covering 4.6%. Worth noting for this clonotype: Its specificity is not known.

The material sequenced was blood. This receptor was taken from a girl between 5 and 17 years old with multiple sclerosis. The rearrangement uses TRBV5-1 and TRBJ2-1, with 11 bases matching TRBD2. CDR3: CASSVAGGMYNEQFF. Here the CDR3 DNA reads TGCGCCAGCAGCGTAGCGGGGGGGATGTACAATGAGCAGTTCTTC.